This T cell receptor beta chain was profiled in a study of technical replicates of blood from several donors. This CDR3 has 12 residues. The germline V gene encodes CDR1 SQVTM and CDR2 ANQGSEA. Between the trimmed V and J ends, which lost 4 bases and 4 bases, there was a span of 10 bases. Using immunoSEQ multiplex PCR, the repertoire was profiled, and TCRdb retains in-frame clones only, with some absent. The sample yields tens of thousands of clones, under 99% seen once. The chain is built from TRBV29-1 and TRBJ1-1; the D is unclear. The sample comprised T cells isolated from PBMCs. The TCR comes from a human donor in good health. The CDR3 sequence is CSVVSGTTEAFF. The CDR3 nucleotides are TGCAGCGTTGTTTCGGGTACCACTGAAGCTTTCTTT.